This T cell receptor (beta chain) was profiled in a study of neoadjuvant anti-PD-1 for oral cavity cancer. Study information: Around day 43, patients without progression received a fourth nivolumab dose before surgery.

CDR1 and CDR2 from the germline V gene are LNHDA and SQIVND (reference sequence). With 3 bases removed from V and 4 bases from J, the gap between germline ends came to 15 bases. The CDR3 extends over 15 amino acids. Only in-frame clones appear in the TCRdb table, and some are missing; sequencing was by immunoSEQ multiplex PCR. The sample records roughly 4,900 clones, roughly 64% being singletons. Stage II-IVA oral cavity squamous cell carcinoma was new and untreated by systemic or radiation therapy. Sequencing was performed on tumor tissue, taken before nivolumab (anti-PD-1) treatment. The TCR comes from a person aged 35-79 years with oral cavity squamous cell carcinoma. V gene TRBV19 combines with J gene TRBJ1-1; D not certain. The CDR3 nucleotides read TGTGCCAGTAGTATGTTTCGGGGTGTCGGCACTGAAGCTTTCTTT. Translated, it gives CASSMFRGVGTEAFF.